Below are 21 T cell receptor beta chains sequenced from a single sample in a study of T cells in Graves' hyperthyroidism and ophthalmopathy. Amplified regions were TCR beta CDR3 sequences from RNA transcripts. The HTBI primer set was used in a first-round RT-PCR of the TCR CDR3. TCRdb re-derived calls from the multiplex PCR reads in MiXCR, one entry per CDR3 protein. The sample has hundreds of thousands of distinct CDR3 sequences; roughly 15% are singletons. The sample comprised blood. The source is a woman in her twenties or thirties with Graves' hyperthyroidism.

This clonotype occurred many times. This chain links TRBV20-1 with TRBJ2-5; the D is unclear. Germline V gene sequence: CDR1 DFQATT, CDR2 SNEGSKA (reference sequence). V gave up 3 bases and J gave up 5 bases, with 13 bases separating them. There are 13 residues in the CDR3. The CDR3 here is CSARTPSRETQYF. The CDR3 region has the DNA TGCAGTGCTAGGACACCATCCCGGGAGACCCAGTACTTC.

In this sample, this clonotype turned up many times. The CDR3 DNA follows: TGTGCCAGCACCCGACTAGCGGAAATCAATGAGCAGTTCTTC. This gives the protein CASTRLAEINEQFF. J is TRBJ2-1 and V is TRBV28; 9 bases are a match to TRBD2. V shed 7 bases, J shed 6 bases, and the junction held 7 bases outside the gene matches. CDR3 size: 14 residues. Germline loops: CDR1 MDHEN, CDR2 SYDVKM.

Here the CDR3 reads CASSQDRGRDEQFF. In DNA, the CDR3 is TGTGCCAGCAGCCAAGACAGGGGGCGCGATGAGCAGTTCTTC. The chain employs TRBV3-1 and TRBJ2-1, with TRBD1 matching over 8 bases. Per the germline V gene, CDR1 is LGHDT and CDR2 is YNNKEL (reference sequence). This CDR3 has 14 residues. After removal of 0 bases from V and 8 bases from J, the junction contained 3 bases not matched to a gene.

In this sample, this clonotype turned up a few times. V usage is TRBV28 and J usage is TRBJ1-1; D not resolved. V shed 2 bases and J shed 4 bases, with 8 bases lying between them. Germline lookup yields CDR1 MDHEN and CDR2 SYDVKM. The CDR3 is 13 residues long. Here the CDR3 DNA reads TGTGCCAGCAGTTTACTGGTGGGCACTGAAGCTTTCTTT. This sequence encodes CASSLLVGTEAFF.

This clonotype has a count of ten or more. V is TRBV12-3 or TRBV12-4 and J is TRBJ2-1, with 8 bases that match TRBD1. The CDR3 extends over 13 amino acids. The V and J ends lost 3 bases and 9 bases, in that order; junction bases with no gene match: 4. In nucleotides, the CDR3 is TGTGCCAGCAGTTTGCAGGGGGCATTTGAGCAGTTCTTC. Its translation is CASSLQGAFEQFF.

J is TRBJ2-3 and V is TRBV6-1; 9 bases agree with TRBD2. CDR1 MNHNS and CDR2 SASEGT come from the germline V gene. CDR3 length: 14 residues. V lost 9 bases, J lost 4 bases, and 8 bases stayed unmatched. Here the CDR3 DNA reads TGTGCCAGTCGAGGGACTAGCTTTTCAGATACGCAGTATTTT. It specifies CASRGTSFSDTQYF.

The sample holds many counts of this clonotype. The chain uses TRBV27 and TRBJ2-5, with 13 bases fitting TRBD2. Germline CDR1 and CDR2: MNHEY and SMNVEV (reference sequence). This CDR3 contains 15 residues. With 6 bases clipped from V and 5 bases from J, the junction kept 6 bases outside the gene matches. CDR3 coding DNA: TGTGCCAGCAGCCGGGGACTAGCGGGATGGGAGACCCAGTACTTC. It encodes CASSRGLAGWETQYF.

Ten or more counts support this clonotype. The CDR3 region is CASSRGTVPMNTEAFF. The CDR3 DNA follows: TGTGCCAGCAGTCGTGGGACAGTTCCGATGAACACTGAAGCTTTCTTT. The chain couples TRBV6-1 to TRBJ1-1; 7 positions match TRBD1. Germline loops: CDR1 MNHNS, CDR2 SASEGT. CDR3 length equals 16 residues. Losses at the gene ends were 5 bases for V and 0 bases for J; bases not matched to a gene: 9.

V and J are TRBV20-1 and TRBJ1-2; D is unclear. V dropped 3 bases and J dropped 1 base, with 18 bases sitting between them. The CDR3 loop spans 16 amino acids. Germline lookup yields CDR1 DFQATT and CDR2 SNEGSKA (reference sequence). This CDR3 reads CSARVSGVDFNYGYTF. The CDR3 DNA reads TGCAGTGCTAGGGTGTCGGGAGTGGATTTTAACTATGGCTACACCTTC.

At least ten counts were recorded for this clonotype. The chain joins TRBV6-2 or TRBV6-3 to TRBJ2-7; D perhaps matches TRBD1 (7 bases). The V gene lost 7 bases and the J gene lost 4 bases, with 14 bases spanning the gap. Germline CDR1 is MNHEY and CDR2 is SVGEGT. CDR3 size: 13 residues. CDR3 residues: CASTETGRYEQYF. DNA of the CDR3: TGTGCCAGCACCGAGACAGGGAGGTACGAGCAGTACTTC.

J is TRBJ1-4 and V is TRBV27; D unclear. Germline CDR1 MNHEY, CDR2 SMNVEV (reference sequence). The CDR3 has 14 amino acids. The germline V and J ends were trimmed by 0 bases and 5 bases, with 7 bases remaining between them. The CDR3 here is CASSLSTQNEKLFF. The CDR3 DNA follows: TGTGCCAGCAGTTTATCGACCCAAAATGAAAAACTGTTTTTT.

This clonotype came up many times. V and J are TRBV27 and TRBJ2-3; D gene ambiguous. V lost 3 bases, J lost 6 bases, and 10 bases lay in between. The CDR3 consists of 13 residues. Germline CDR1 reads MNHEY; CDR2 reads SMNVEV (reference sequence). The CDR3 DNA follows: TGTGCCAGCAGTTTGAGCAGGATCGATACGCAGTATTTT. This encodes CASSLSRIDTQYF.

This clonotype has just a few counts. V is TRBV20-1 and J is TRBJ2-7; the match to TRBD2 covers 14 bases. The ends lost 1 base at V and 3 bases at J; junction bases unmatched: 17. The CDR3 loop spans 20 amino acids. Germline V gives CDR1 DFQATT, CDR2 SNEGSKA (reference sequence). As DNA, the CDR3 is TGCAGTGCTAGAGGATGGACGTCCGGGACTAGCGGGAGAACAGACTACGAGCAGTACTTC. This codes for CSARGWTSGTSGRTDYEQYF.

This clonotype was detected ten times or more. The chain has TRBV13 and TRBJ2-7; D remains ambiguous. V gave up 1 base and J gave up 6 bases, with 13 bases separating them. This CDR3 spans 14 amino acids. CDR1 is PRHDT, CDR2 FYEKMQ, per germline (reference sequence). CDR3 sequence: CASSLEGRVSEQYF. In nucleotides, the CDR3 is TGTGCCAGCAGCTTAGAGGGTCGGGTCAGCGAGCAGTACTTC.

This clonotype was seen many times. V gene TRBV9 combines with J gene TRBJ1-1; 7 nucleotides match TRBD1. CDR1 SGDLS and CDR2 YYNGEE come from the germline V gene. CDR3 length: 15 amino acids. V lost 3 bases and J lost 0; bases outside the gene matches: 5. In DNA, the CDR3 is TGTGCCAGCAGCGAAACGACAGGGCTGAACACTGAAGCTTTCTTT. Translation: CASSETTGLNTEAFF.

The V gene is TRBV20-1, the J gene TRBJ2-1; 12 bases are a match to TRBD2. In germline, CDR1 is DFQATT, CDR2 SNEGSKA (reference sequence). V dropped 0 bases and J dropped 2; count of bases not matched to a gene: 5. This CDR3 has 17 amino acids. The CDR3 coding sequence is TGCAGTGCTAGAGATCCTAGCGGGAGGGAAACCTACAATGAGCAGTTCTTC. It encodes CSARDPSGRETYNEQFF.

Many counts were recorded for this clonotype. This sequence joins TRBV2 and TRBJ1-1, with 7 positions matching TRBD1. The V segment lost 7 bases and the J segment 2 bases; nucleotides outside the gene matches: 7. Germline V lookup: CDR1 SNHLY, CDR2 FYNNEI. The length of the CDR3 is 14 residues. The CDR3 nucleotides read TGTGCCAGCACCTTCGACAGGGCCAACACTGAAGCTTTCTTT. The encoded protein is CASTFDRANTEAFF.

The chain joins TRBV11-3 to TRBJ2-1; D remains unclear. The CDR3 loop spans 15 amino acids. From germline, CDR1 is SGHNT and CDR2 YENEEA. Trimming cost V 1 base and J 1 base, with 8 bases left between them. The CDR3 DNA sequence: TGTGCCAGCAGCTTAGCTCCGGCTTCCTACAATGAGCAGTTCTTC. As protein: CASSLAPASYNEQFF.

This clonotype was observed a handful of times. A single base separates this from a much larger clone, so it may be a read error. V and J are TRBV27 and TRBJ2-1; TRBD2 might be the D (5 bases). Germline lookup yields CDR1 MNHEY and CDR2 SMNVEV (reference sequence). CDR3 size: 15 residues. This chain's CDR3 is CACSKTRDGYNEQFF. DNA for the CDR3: TGTGCCTGCAGTAAAACTAGAGACGGCTACAATGAGCAGTTCTTC.

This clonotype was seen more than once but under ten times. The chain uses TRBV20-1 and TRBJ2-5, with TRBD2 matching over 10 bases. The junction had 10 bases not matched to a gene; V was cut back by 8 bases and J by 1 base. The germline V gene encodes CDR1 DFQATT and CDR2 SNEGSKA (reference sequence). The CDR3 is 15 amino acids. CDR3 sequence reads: CSSMPRLAGQETQYF. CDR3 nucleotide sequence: TGCAGTAGCATGCCAAGACTAGCGGGCCAAGAGACCCAGTACTTC.

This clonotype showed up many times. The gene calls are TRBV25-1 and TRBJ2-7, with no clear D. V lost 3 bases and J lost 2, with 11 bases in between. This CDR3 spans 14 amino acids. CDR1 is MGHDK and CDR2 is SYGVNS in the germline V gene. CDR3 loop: CASSDSRITYEQYF. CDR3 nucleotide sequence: TGTGCCAGCAGTGACTCTCGGATAACCTACGAGCAGTACTTC.